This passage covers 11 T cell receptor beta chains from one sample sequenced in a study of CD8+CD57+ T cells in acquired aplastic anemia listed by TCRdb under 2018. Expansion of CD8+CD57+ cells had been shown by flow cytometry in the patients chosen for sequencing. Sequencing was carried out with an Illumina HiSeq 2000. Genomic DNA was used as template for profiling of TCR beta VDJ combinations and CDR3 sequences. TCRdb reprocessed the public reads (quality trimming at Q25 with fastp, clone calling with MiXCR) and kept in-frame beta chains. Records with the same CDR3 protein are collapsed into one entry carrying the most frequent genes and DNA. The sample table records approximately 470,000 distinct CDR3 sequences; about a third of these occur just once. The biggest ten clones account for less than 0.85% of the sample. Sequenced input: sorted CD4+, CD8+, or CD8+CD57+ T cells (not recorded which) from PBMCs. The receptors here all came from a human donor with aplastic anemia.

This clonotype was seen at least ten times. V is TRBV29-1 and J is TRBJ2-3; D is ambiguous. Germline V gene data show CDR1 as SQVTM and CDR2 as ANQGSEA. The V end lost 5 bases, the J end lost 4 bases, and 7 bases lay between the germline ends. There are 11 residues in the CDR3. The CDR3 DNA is TGCAGCGTTAATCTGGCAGATACGCAGTATTTT. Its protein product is CSVNLADTQYF.

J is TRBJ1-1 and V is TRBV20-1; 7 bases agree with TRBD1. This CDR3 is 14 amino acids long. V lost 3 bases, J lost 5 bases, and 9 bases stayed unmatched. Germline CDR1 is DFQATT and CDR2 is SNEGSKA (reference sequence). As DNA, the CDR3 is TGCAGTGCTAGGCGTACAGGGGATAGGACTGAAGCTTTCTTT. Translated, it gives CSARRTGDRTEAFF.

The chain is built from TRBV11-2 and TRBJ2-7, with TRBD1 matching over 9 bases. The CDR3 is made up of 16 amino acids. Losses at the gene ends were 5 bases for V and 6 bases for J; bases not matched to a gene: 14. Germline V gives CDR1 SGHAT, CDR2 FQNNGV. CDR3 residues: CASSGIGGDRVGEQYF. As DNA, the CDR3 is TGTGCCAGCAGCGGAATAGGGGGGGACAGGGTCGGCGAGCAGTACTTC.

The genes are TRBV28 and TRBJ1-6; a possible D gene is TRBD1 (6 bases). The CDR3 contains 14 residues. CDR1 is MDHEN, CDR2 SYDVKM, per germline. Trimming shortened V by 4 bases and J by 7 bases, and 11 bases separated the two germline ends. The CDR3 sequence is CASSYRAENSPLHF. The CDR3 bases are TGTGCCAGCAGTTACAGGGCCGAGAATTCACCCCTCCACTTT.

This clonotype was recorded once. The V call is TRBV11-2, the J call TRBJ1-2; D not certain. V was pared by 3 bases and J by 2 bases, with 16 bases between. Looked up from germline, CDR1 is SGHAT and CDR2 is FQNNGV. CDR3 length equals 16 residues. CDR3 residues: CASSLVDKESNYGYTF. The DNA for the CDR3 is TGTGCCAGCAGCTTGGTAGACAAGGAGTCCAACTATGGCTACACCTTC.

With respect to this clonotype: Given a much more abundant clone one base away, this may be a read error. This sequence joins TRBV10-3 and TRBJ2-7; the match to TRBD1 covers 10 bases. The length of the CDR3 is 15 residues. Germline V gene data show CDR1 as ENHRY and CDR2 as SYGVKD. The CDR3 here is CAITLTTGTGDEQHF. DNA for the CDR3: TGTGCCATCACTCTTACTACCGGGACAGGGGACGAGCAGCACTTC.

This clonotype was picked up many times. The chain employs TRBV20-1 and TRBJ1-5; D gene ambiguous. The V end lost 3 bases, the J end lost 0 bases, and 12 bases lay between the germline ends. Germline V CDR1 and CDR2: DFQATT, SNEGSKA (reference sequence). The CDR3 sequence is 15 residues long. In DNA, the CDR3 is TGCAGTGCTAGCGGGGAAACCTATAGCAATCAGCCCCAGCATTTT. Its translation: CSASGETYSNQPQHF.

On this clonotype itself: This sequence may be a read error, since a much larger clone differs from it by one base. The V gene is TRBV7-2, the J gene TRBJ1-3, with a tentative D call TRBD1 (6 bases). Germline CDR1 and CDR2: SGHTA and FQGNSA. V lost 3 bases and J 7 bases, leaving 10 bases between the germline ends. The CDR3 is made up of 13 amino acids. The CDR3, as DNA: TGTGCCAGCAGCTTTACAGGGACGAACACCATATATTTT. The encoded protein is CASSFTGTNTIYF.

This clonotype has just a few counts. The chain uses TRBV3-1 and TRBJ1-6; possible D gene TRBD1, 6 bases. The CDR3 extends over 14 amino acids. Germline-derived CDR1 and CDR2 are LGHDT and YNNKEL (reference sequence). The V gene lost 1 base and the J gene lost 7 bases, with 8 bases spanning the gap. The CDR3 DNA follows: TGTGCCAGCAGCCAAGCTACAGGGAATTCACCCCTCCACTTT. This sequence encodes CASSQATGNSPLHF.

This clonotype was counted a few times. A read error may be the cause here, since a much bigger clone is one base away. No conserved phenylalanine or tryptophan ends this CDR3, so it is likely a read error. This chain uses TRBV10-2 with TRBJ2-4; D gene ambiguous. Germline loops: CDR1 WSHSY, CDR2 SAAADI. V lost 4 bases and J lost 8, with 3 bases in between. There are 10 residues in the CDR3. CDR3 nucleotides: TGCGCCAGCAGTGGGGACATTCAGTACCTC. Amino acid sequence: CASSGDIQYL.

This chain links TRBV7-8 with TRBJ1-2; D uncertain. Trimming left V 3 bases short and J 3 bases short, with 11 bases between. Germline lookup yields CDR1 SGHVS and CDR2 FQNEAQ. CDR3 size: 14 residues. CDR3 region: CASSLVTGDYGYTF. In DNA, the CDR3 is TGTGCCAGCAGCTTGGTCACTGGGGACTATGGCTACACCTTC.